The next 13 T cell receptor beta chains were all read from a single sample in a study of T-cell reconstitution after alpha-beta-depleted transplantation in children. Unique molecular identifiers were built into the TCRbeta library. MiXCR, run by TCRdb on the PCR reads, gives a single entry per CDR3 protein. The sample contains some 95,000 distinct CDR3 sequences, 23% of which appear only once. The material was PBMCs, obtained before TCRalphabeta/CD19-depleted stem cell transplant. The receptors were gathered from a boy between 2 and 15 years old with acute lymphoblastic leukemia, due to receive a stem cell transplant.

The sample holds one count of this clonotype. The rearrangement joins TRBV12-3 or TRBV12-4 to TRBJ2-7; D is possibly TRBD2 (5 bases). This CDR3 spans 11 amino acids. CDR3 residues: CPPEGTYEQYF. DNA for the CDR3: TGTCCTCCCGAGGGTACCTACGAGCAGTACTTC.

About this clonotype: One end of the junction fails to match germline, which may point to a read error. This sequence joins TRBV12-3 or TRBV12-4 and TRBJ1-1, with D perhaps matching TRBD1 (6 bases). This CDR3 is 15 amino acids long. The CDR3, as DNA: TGTGCCAGCAGTCCTCTGGCGGGGGCTAACACTGAAGCCTTCTTT. It encodes CASSPLAGANTEAFF.

This clonotype was seen a handful of times. The rearrangement links TRBV20-1 to TRBJ2-7; the D is unclear. The CDR3 length is 14 residues. The germline gives CDR1 DFQATT, CDR2 SNEGSKA (reference sequence). With 6 bases removed from V and 3 bases from J, the gap between germline ends came to 18 bases. The DNA for the CDR3 is TGCAGTGCAACCGGGCCCTCGCCATTCTACGAGCAGTACTTC. It specifies CSATGPSPFYEQYF.

The chain uses TRBV7-9 and TRBJ2-1; maybe TRBD2 (6 bases). V was cut by 1 base and J by 8 bases, with 18 bases left in between. CDR1 is SEHNR and CDR2 is FQNEAQ in the germline V gene (reference sequence). CDR3 length: 16 amino acids. CDR3 region: CASSLGLALGGDEQFF. In nucleotides, the CDR3 is TGTGCCAGCAGCTTAGGTCTAGCGCTCGGAGGCGATGAGCAGTTCTTC.

This clonotype was observed a few times. The chain carries TRBV4-1 and TRBJ2-2; D uncertain. V lost 4 bases and J 5 bases, leaving 8 bases between the germline ends. In germline, CDR1 is MGHRA, CDR2 YSYEKL. CDR3 length equals 13 residues. The CDR3 coding sequence is TGCGCCAGCAGCCTCCCTGGTACCGGGGAGCTGTTTTTT. This encodes CASSLPGTGELFF.

This clonotype was counted between two and nine times. This chain joins TRBV10-3 and TRBJ2-3; D is possibly TRBD2 (5 bases). The germline gives CDR1 ENHRY, CDR2 SYGVKD. This CDR3 contains 15 residues. The V end was cut by 4 bases, the J end by 5 bases, with 16 bases between. The chain's CDR3 is CAISGGAEERDTQYF. The DNA for the CDR3 is TGTGCCATCAGTGGAGGAGCGGAGGAGAGAGATACGCAGTATTTT.

V is TRBV5-1 and J is TRBJ2-1, with D perhaps matching TRBD2 (6 bases). CDR1 is SGHRS and CDR2 is YFSETQ in the germline V gene. V gave up 4 bases and J gave up 2 bases, with 22 bases separating them. This CDR3 has 18 residues. This CDR3 is CASSLPGPAEGPYNEQFF. The CDR3 DNA sequence: TGCGCCAGCAGCCTCCCCGGACCGGCGGAGGGGCCCTACAATGAGCAGTTCTTC.

J is TRBJ2-1 and V is TRBV29-1, with 8 bases aligning to TRBD1. V shed 1 base, J shed 3 bases, and the junction held 14 bases outside the gene matches. The CDR3 runs to 18 residues. Germline CDR1 reads SQVTM; CDR2 reads ANQGSEA. CDR3 in amino acids: CSVEGRRGHGGGYNEQFF. Here the CDR3 DNA reads TGCAGCGTTGAAGGGCGCAGGGGGCATGGCGGAGGCTACAATGAGCAGTTCTTC.

This clonotype was observed a handful of times. The chain joins TRBV18 to TRBJ1-1; 9 positions agree with TRBD1. Germline values: CDR1 KGHSH, CDR2 LQKENI. V was clipped by 3 bases and J by 6 bases; unmatched bases: 2. The CDR3 runs to 13 residues. The CDR3 here is CASSPGQGSEAFF. CDR3 coding DNA: TGTGCCAGCTCACCGGGACAGGGATCTGAAGCTTTCTTT.

This clonotype is a singleton in its sample. The rearrangement links TRBV12-3 or TRBV12-4 to TRBJ2-4; 12 nucleotides line up with TRBD2. J lost 7 bases, V lost 6 bases, and 7 bases had no gene match. This CDR3 has 15 amino acids. The CDR3 loop reads CASRSTGTSGNIQYF. CDR3 in DNA: TGTGCCAGCAGGTCAACCGGGACTAGCGGGAACATTCAGTACTTC.

This chain connects TRBV20-1 to TRBJ1-1, with 9 bases that match TRBD1. The CDR3 is 15 residues long. Unmatched junction bases numbered 15, after V lost 4 bases and J lost 9 bases. Germline lookup yields CDR1 DFQATT and CDR2 SNEGSKA (reference sequence). The CDR3 DNA sequence: TGCAGTGCTAAGGGACAGGGAGAACTTGGCGGGAAAGCTTTCTTT. Amino acid sequence: CSAKGQGELGGKAFF.

The V call is TRBV7-2, the J call TRBJ2-3, with TRBD2 as a possible D gene (6 bases). CDR1 SGHTA and CDR2 FQGNSA come from the germline V gene. The CDR3 consists of 13 residues. Trimming left V 8 bases short and J 0 bases short, with 9 bases between. Here the CDR3 DNA reads TGTGCCAGCGGTGGGACTAGCACAGATACGCAGTATTTT. Translated, it gives CASGGTSTDTQYF. Full variable domain (remainder filled in from reference TRBV7-2 and TRBJ2-3): GAGVSQSPSNKVTEKGKDVELRCDPISGHTALYWYRQSLGQGLEFLIYFQGNSAPDKSGLPSDRFSAERTGGSVSTLTIQRTQQEDSAVYLCASGGTSTDTQYFGPGTRLTVL.

V is TRBV12-3 or TRBV12-4 and J is TRBJ2-2; D uncertain. This CDR3 contains 13 residues. Trimming removed 5 bases from V and 5 bases from J, with 9 bases in between. CDR3: CASSPRWTGELFF. The CDR3 bases are TGTGCCAGCAGTCCCCGGTGGACCGGGGAGCTGTTTTTT.